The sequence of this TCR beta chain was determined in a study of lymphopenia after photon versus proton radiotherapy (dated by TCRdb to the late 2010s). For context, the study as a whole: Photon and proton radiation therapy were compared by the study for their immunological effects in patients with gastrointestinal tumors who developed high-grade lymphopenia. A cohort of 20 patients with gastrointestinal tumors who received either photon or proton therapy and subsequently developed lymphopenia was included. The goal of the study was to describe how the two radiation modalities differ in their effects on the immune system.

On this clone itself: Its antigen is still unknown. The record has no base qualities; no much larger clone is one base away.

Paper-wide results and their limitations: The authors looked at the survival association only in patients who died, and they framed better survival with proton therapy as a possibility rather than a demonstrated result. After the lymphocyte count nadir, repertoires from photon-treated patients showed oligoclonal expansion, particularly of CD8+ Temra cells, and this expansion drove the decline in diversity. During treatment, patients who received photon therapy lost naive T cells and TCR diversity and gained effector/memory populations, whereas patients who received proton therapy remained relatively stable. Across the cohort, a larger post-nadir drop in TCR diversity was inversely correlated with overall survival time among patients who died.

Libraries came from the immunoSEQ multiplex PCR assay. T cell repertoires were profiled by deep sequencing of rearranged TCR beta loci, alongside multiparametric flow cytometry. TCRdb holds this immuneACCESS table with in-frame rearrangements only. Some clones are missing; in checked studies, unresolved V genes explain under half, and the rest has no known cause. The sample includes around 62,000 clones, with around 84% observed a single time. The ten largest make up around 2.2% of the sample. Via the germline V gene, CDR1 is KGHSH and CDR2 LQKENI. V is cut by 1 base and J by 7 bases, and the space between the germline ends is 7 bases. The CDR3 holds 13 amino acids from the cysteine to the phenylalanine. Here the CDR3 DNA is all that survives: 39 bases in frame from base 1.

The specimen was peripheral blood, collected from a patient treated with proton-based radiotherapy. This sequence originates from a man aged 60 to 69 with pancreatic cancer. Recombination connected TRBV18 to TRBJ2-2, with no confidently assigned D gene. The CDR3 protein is CASSPQVDGELFF. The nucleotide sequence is TGTGCCAGCTCACCACAGGTGGACGGGGAGCTGTTTTTT.